This note documents a single T cell receptor (beta chain) sequence. The antigen is unknown. This record comes from a study of blood T cells in healthy people across ages. Regarding the study as a whole: More naive CD4+ cells and higher diversity marked long-lived donors relative to aged donors.

Through a sample-barcoded 5' primer and a J-beta primer mix, a second PCR was run for about 7 to 12 cycles. A single record per CDR3 protein comes from TCRdb applying MiXCR to the 5' RACE reads. The repertoire holds 910,000 or so distinct CDR3 sequences, with roughly half as singletons. The CDR3 has 16 residues. In germline, CDR1 is SNHLY, CDR2 FYNNEI. Trimming removed 6 bases at V and 3 bases at J, with 18 bases between. Sequenced material: blood. The chain recombines TRBV2 with TRBJ2-1; a possible D gene is TRBD1 (5 bases). The receptor's source is an older woman in good health. The CDR3 loop is CASSPTAGMGYNEQFF. The CDR3 region has the DNA TGTGCCAGCAGCCCCACCGCAGGGATGGGCTACAATGAGCAGTTCTTC. Looking up the rest from reference TRBV2 and TRBJ2-1 gives the full variable domain: EPEVTQTPSHQVTQMGQEVILRCVPISNHLYFYWYRQILGQKVEFLVSFYNNEISEKSEIFDDQFSVERPDGSNFTLKIRSTKLEDSAMYFCASSPTAGMGYNEQFFGPGTRLTVL.